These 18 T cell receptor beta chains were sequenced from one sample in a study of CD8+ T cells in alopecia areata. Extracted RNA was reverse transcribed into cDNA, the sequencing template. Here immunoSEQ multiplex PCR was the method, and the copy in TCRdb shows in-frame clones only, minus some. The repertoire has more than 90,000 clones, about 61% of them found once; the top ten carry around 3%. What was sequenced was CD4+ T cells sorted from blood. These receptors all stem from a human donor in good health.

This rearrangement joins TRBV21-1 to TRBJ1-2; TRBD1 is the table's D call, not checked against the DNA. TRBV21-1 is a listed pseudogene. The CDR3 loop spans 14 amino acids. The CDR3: CASSKGQENYGYTF. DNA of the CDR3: TGTGCCAGCAGCAAAGGACAGGAGAACTATGGCTACACCTTC.

CDR3: CTSSQVPQGRTGELFF. The CDR3 DNA is TGCACCAGCAGCCAAGTTCCACAGGGTAGGACCGGGGAGCTGTTTTTT. This chain links TRBV1 with TRBJ2-2; the DNA was not used to check the table's D call, TRBD1. TRBV1 is termed a pseudogene. The CDR3 runs 16 residues.

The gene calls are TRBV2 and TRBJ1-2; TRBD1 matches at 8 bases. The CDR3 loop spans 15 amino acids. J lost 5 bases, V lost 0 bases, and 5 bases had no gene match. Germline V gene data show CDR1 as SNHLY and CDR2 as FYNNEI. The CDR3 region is CASSEAVYRGYGYTF. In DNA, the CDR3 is TGTGCCAGCAGTGAAGCGGTTTACAGGGGGTATGGCTACACCTTC.

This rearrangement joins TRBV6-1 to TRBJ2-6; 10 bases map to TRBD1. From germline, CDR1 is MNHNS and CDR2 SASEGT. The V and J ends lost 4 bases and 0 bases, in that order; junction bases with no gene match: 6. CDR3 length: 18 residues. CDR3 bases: TGTGCCAGCAGTGGAGGGACAGGGGCCAACTCTGGGGCCAACGTCCTGACTTTC. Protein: CASSGGTGANSGANVLTF.

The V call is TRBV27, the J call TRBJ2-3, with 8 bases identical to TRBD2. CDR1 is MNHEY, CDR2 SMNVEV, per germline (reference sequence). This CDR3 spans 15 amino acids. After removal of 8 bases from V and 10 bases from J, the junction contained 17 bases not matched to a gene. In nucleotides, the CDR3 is TGTGCCAGCGGCCGGGGGGGGCGGGATGCGAGGGCGCAGTATTTT. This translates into CASGRGGRDARAQYF.

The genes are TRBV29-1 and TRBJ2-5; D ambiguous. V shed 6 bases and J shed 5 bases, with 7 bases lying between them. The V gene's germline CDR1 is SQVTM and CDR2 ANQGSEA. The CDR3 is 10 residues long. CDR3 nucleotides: TGCAGCGTCGGACCCGAGACCCAGTACTTC. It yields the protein CSVGPETQYF.

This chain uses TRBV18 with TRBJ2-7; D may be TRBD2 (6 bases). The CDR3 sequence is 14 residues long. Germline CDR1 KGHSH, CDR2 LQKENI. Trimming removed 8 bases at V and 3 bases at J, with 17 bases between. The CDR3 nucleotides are TGTGCCAGCGCCACGCCGGGAGTTAACTACGAGCAGTACTTC. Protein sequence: CASATPGVNYEQYF.

The CDR3 sequence is CASSGQRGALYEQYF. The CDR3 nucleotides read TGTGCCAGCAGTGGGCAGCGGGGAGCTCTTTACGAGCAGTACTTC. The chain couples TRBV2 to TRBJ2-7; 7 bases line up with TRBD2. V gave up 4 bases and J gave up 4 bases; unmatched junction bases: 10. The CDR3 loop spans 15 amino acids. In germline, CDR1 is SNHLY, CDR2 FYNNEI.

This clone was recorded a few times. The CDR3 sequence is CSGSRTGVTDTQYF. The CDR3 region has the DNA TGCAGCGGGAGCAGGACAGGGGTTACAGATACGCAGTATTTT. V is TRBV29-1 and J is TRBJ2-3; TRBD1 matches at 9 bases. CDR1 and CDR2 (germline): SQVTM, ANQGSEA. There are 14 residues in the CDR3. The V segment lost 7 bases and the J segment 3 bases; nucleotides outside the gene matches: 8.

In DNA form, the CDR3 reads TGTGCCATCAGGTCCCGGGACAGGGAGACCCAGTACTTC. Protein: CAIRSRDRETQYF. The V gene is TRBV10-3, the J gene TRBJ2-5, with 8 bases fitting TRBD1. J gave up 5 bases and V 6 bases, and 5 bases lay outside the gene matches. The germline CDR1 and CDR2 sequences are ENHRY and SYGVKD. The CDR3 extends over 13 amino acids.

The CDR3 bases are TGCGCCAGCAGCCTTGACTATGGCACAGATACGCAGTATTTT. Encoded protein: CASSLDYGTDTQYF. The gene calls are TRBV5-1 and TRBJ2-3; maybe TRBD2 (5 bases). The V gene's germline CDR1 is SGHRS and CDR2 YFSETQ. Trimming took 4 bases from V and 1 from J, leaving 10 bases between them. The CDR3 is 14 residues long.

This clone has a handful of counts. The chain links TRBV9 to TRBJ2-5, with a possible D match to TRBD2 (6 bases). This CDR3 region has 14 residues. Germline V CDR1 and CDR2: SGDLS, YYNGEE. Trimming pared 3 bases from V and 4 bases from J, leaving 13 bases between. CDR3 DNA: TGTGCCAGCAGCGAGGGCGGGATCGGAGAGACCCAGTACTTC. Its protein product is CASSEGGIGETQYF.

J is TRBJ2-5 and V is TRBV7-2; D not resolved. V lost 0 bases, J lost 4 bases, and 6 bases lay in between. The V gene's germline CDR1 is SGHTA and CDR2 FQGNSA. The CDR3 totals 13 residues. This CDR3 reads CASSLAAAETQYF. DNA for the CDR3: TGTGCCAGCAGCTTAGCAGCAGCAGAGACCCAGTACTTC.

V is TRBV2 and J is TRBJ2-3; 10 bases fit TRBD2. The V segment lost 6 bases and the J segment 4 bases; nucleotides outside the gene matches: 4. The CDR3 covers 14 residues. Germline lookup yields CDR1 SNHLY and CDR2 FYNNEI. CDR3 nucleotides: TGTGCCAGCAGCGGGACTAGCGATCCAGATACGCAGTATTTT. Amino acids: CASSGTSDPDTQYF.

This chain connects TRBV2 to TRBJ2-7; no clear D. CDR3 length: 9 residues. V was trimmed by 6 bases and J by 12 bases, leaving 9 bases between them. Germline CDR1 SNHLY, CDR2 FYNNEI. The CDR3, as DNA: TGTGCCAGCAGCGAAAGACTGTACTTC. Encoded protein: CASSERLYF. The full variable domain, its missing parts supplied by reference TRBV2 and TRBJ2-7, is EPEVTQTPSHQVTQMGQEVILRCVPISNHLYFYWYRQILGQKVEFLVSFYNNEISEKSEIFDDQFSVERPDGSNFTLKIRSTKLEDSAMYFCASSERLYFGPGTRLTVT.

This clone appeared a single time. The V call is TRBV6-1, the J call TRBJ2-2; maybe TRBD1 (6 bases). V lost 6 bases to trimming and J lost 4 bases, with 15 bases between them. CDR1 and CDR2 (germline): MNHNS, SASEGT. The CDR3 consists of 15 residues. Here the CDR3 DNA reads TGTGCCAGCAGGATAGGACAGCACATCACCGGGGAGCTGTTTTTT. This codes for CASRIGQHITGELFF.

The CDR3 reads CASSSQGNTGELFF. The DNA for the CDR3 is TGTGCCAGCAGCTCACAGGGAAACACCGGGGAGCTGTTTTTT. V and J are TRBV7-2 and TRBJ2-2, with D possibly being TRBD1 (6 bases). Germline values: CDR1 SGHTA, CDR2 FQGNSA. This CDR3 spans 14 amino acids. V was cut by 4 bases and J by 2 bases, with 8 bases left in between.

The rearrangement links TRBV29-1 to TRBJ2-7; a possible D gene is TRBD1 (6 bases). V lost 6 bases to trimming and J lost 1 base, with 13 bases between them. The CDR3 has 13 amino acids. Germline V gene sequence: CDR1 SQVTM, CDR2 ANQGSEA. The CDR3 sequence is CSVGTQPSYEQYF. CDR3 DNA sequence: TGCAGCGTAGGGACACAGCCGTCCTACGAGCAGTACTTC.